This T cell receptor (beta chain) was sequenced during a study of blood T cell repertoires in COVID-19. For the study at large: Italy, Spain and the United States were the sources of the convalescent and acute COVID-19 samples. PBMCs, B-cell-depleted T cells, or T cells provided the cDNA or gDNA that made up the material.

The CDR3 loop spans 15 amino acids. The trim removed 3 bases at V and 5 bases at J, leaving 7 bases unmatched. Per the germline V gene, CDR1 is MNHEY and CDR2 is SMNVEV (reference sequence). This clone was observed a single time. Authors' methods: Reference gene primer amplification in the assay estimated nucleated cell counts. Data came from immunoSEQ multiplex PCR; TCRdb stores just in-frame clones and leaves some out. V and J calls and clone size are as listed in that table; D and trimming were resolved from the DNA. The repertoire holds 45,000 to 65,000 clones, with roughly nine tenths as singletons.

The sequenced material came from peripheral blood. This clonotype originated in a human donor with acute or convalescent COVID-19. The donor label of this sample is uncertain. This chain uses TRBV27 with TRBJ2-5, with 9 bases fitting TRBD2. The CDR3 region has the DNA TGTGCCAGCAGTTTCTTCCTAGCGGGGAGGGAGACCCAGTACTTC. It yields the protein CASSFFLAGRETQYF.